Below are 19 T cell receptor beta chains sequenced from a single sample in a study of shared clonotypes between healthy human individuals. The data were produced by immunoSEQ multiplex PCR, yet TCRdb's version contains in-frame clones alone and is incomplete. The sample gives 2 million to 2.5 million clones, around 95% of which show up once; roughly 0.13% is in the top ten. Sequencing was performed on naive CD4+ T cells sorted from blood. Subset specified: CD45RA+ positively selected. The receptors originated from a man aged 18 to 29 in good health.

The chain is built from TRBV30 and TRBJ2-7; a weak D match, TRBD2 (6 bases). Deletions cut 0 bases from V and 0 bases from J, with 12 bases between. Germline V gene data show CDR1 as GTSNPN and CDR2 as SVGIG (reference sequence). The CDR3 covers 15 residues. In DNA, the CDR3 is TGTGCCTGGAGTGTAGGAGGGGCCGGCTCCTACGAGCAGTACTTC. Translation gives CAWSVGGAGSYEQYF.

DNA of the CDR3: TGTGCCAGCAGCAGCCGGACCGTAAGGGGTTACGAGCAGTACTTC. The encoded protein is CASSSRTVRGYEQYF. This chain uses TRBV5-4 with TRBJ2-7, with TRBD1 as a possible D gene (5 bases). Germline V CDR1 and CDR2: SGHNT, YYREEE (reference sequence). This CDR3 comprises 15 residues. V was clipped by 4 bases and J by 4 bases, with 18 bases between them.

The gene calls are TRBV5-1 and TRBJ2-1, with a tentative D call TRBD2 (6 bases). Trimming took off 0 bases at V and 4 bases at J, with 11 bases between the two ends. The CDR3 is 15 residues long. CDR1 and CDR2 from the germline V gene are SGHRS and YFSETQ. The CDR3 nucleotides are TGCGCCAGCAGCTTGGGACTAGGACGGTACAATGAGCAGTTCTTC. It codes for CASSLGLGRYNEQFF.

The V gene is TRBV6-1, the J gene TRBJ2-7; 7 bases match TRBD1. Per germline, CDR1 MNHNS and CDR2 SASEGT. The length of the CDR3 is 18 residues. The V and J ends lost 0 bases and 3 bases, in that order; junction bases with no gene match: 14. The CDR3 sequence is CASSEARAGGILGYEQYF. DNA of the CDR3: TGTGCCAGCAGTGAAGCGAGGGCAGGGGGAATTCTTGGCTACGAGCAGTACTTC.

The genes are TRBV6-1 and TRBJ1-5; 9 positions agree with TRBD1. This CDR3 comprises 15 residues. Germline V gene data show CDR1 as MNHNS and CDR2 as SASEGT. Trimming cost V 1 base and J 6 bases; bases outside gene matches: 4. The CDR3 region is CASSEGTGDRQPQHF. CDR3 DNA: TGTGCCAGCAGTGAAGGGACAGGGGATCGTCAGCCCCAGCATTTT.

Concerning this clone itself: Different DNA sequences within this sample yield the same CDR3. The chain links TRBV6-5 to TRBJ1-1, with 9 bases aligning to TRBD1. J gave up 1 base and V 0 bases, and 0 bases lay outside the gene matches. The germline CDR1 and CDR2 sequences are MNHEY and SVGAGI. CDR3 length equals 15 residues. The CDR3: CASSYSGQGNTEAFF. The CDR3 DNA follows: TGTGCCAGCAGTTACTCGGGACAGGGGAACACTGAAGCTTTCTTT.

This clone came up a few times. This specimen includes other DNA sequences encoding the same CDR3. The V and J genes are TRBV16 and TRBJ1-5; no definite D call. Trimming pared 0 bases from V and 2 bases from J, leaving 5 bases between. This CDR3 has 14 amino acids. Germline V gene data show CDR1 as KGHSY and CDR2 as FQNENV. CDR3 coding DNA: TGTGCCAGCAGCCAATCGGTCGGCAATCAGCCCCAGCATTTT. This codes for CASSQSVGNQPQHF.

The rearrangement links TRBV7-2 to TRBJ2-1; 14 nucleotides agree with TRBD2. The CDR3 totals 15 residues. Germline CDR1 SGHTA, CDR2 FQGNSA. The V and J ends lost 7 bases and 8 bases, in that order; junction bases with no gene match: 7. This CDR3 reads CASNDGTSGRHEQFF. CDR3 DNA: TGTGCCAGCAACGACGGGACTAGCGGGAGACATGAGCAGTTCTTC.

This chain connects TRBV5-1 to TRBJ2-5; TRBD1 or TRBD2 may be the D gene (5 bases each). Trimming cost V 2 bases and J 4 bases, with 9 bases left between them. The CDR3 sequence is 13 residues long. CDR1 and CDR2 (germline): SGHRS, YFSETQ. The CDR3 spells CASSFLGVETQYF. Written as DNA, the CDR3 is TGCGCCAGCAGCTTTCTGGGGGTAGAGACCCAGTACTTC.

Only one count was recorded for this clone. The J gene is TRBJ2-5, the V gene TRBV11-3; unclear D gene. The V end was cut by 1 base, the J end by 2 bases, with 5 bases between. Germline V gene sequence: CDR1 SGHNT, CDR2 YENEEA. CDR3 length: 13 residues. In DNA, the CDR3 is TGTGCCAGCAGCTTAGCATCACAAGAGACCCAGTACTTC. Residues: CASSLASQETQYF.

The gene calls are TRBV27 and TRBJ2-7; the D gene is possibly TRBD2 (7 bases). The length of the CDR3 is 13 residues. Between the trimmed V and J ends, which lost 5 bases and 7 bases, there was a span of 15 bases. CDR1 MNHEY and CDR2 SMNVEV come from the germline V gene (reference sequence). CDR3 sequence reads: CASSQRGAGEQYF. The CDR3 bases are TGTGCCAGCAGTCAACGGGGGGCGGGAGAGCAGTACTTC.

V gene TRBV10-3 combines with J gene TRBJ2-7; either TRBD1 or TRBD2 may supply D (5 bases each). The germline V gene encodes CDR1 ENHRY and CDR2 SYGVKD. This CDR3 has 15 residues. Trimming cost V 0 bases and J 7 bases, with 16 bases left between them. The CDR3 here is CAISESTRDGEEQYF. The CDR3 nucleotides are TGTGCCATCAGTGAGTCGACAAGGGACGGGGAGGAGCAGTACTTC.

This chain joins TRBV19 and TRBJ2-7; 7 positions match TRBD1. Germline V gene data show CDR1 as LNHDA and CDR2 as SQIVND (reference sequence). The J segment lost 0 bases and the V segment lost 5 bases, leaving 4 bases of the junction unmatched. This CDR3 has 14 residues. The CDR3: CASSFRQGSYEQYF. The CDR3 bases are TGTGCCAGTAGTTTTCGACAGGGCTCCTACGAGCAGTACTTC.

V and J are TRBV5-6 and TRBJ1-6; tentative D call: TRBD1 (5 bases). The germline CDR1 and CDR2 sequences are SGHDT and YYEEEE. The CDR3 loop spans 13 amino acids. Trimming pared 4 bases from V and 9 bases from J, leaving 11 bases between. The CDR3 region has the DNA TGTGCCAGCAGCCCGCGGGGCCCTTCACCCCTCCACTTT. Protein sequence: CASSPRGPSPLHF.

This clone has a single count. CDR3 sequence: CASSVGGAGYGYTF. The CDR3 bases are TGCGCCAGCAGCGTAGGGGGCGCAGGGTATGGCTACACCTTC. V is TRBV5-1 and J is TRBJ1-2, with 7 bases matching TRBD1. The J segment lost 5 bases and the V segment lost 4 bases, leaving 8 bases of the junction unmatched. Germline V gene data show CDR1 as SGHRS and CDR2 as YFSETQ. The CDR3 contains 14 residues.

The chain has TRBV6-5 and TRBJ2-2; the D is unclear. Between the trimmed V and J ends, which lost 7 bases and 0 bases, there was a span of 9 bases. The CDR3 spans 14 residues. CDR1 is MNHEY and CDR2 is SVGAGI in the germline V gene. CDR3 in DNA: TGTGCCAGCAACCGACTGGCGAACACCGGGGAGCTGTTTTTT. It encodes CASNRLANTGELFF.

V gene TRBV28 combines with J gene TRBJ2-3, with TRBD2 identical over 8 bases. J was trimmed by 4 bases and V by 3 bases; bases with no gene match: 12. Germline values: CDR1 MDHEN, CDR2 SYDVKM. The CDR3 length is 17 residues. The CDR3 protein is CASSFGDGGRRADTQYF. The CDR3 nucleotides read TGTGCCAGCAGTTTTGGGGATGGCGGGAGGCGGGCAGATACGCAGTATTTT. Looking up the rest from reference TRBV28 and TRBJ2-3 gives the full variable domain: DVKVTQSSRYLVKRTGEKVFLECVQDMDHENMFWYRQDPGLGLRLIYFSYDVKMKEKGDIPEGYSVSREKKERFSLILESASTNQTSMYLCASSFGDGGRRADTQYFGPGTRLTVL.

This clone was counted a single time. This chain uses TRBV5-8 with TRBJ2-5; D is perhaps TRBD2 (5 bases). The germline V gene encodes CDR1 SGHTS and CDR2 YDEGEE. The ends were cut back, 1 base at V and 3 bases at J, with 10 bases in the middle. The CDR3 length is 14 residues. The CDR3 DNA sequence: TGTGCCAGCAGCTTGACGGGAATGAAAGAGACCCAGTACTTC. Amino acids: CASSLTGMKETQYF.

This sequence joins TRBV10-3 and TRBJ1-3; maybe TRBD1 (6 bases). This CDR3 has 12 residues. CDR1 and CDR2 (germline): ENHRY, SYGVKD. Trimming pared 8 bases from V and 2 bases from J, leaving 7 bases between. CDR3 coding DNA: TGTGCCATCCCAGGGGCTGGAAACACCATATATTTT. Its translation is CAIPGAGNTIYF.